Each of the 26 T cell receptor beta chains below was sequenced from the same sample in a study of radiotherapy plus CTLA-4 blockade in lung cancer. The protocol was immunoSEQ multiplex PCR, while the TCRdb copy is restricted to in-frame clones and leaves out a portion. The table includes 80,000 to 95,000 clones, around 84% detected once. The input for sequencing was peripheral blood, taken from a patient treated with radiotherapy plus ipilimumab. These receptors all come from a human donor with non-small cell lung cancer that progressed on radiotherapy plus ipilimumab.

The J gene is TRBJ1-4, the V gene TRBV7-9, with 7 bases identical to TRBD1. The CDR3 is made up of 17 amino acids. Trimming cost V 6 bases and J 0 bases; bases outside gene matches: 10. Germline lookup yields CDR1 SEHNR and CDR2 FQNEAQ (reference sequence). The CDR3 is CASSPGQEIPTNEKLFF. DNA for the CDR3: TGTGCCAGCAGTCCCGGACAGGAGATTCCAACTAATGAAAAACTGTTTTTT. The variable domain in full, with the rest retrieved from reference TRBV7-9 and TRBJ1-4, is DTGVSQNPRHKITKRGQNVTFRCDPISEHNRLYWYRQTLGQGPEFLTYFQNEAQLEKSRLLSDRFSAERPKGSFSTLEIQRTEQGDSAMYLCASSPGQEIPTNEKLFFGSGTQLSVL.

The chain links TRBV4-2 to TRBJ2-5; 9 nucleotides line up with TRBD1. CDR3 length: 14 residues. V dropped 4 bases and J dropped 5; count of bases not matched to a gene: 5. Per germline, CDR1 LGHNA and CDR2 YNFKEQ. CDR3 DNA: TGTGCCAGCAGCCGGGACAGGGCGTCCGAGACCCAGTACTTC. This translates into CASSRDRASETQYF.

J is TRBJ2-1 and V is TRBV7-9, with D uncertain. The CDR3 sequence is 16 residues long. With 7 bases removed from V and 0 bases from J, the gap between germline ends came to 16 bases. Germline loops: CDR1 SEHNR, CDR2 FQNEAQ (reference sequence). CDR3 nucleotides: TGTGCCAGCACCCGACCGACAAAAAGCTCCTACAATGAGCAGTTCTTC. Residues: CASTRPTKSSYNEQFF.

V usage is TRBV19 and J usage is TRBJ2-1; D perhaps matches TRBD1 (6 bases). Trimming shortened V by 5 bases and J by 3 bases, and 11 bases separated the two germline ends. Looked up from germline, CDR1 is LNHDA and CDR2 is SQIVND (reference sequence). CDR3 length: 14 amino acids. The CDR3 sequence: CASSVRGYYNEQFF. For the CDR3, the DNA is TGTGCCAGTAGTGTCAGGGGATACTACAATGAGCAGTTCTTC.

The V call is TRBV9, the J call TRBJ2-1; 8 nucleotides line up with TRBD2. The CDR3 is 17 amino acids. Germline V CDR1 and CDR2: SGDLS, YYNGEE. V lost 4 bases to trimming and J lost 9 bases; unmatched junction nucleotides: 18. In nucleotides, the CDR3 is TGTGCCAGCAGCCTAAATACTTGGGGACTAGGAGGTAGTGAGCAGTTCTTC. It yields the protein CASSLNTWGLGGSEQFF.

Here the CDR3 reads CASSYAGTSNHEQFF. In DNA form, the CDR3 reads TGTGCCAGCAGCTACGCCGGGACTAGTAATCATGAGCAGTTCTTC. The chain carries TRBV9 and TRBJ2-1; 8 positions agree with TRBD2. Germline V lookup: CDR1 SGDLS, CDR2 YYNGEE. The CDR3 loop spans 15 amino acids. The V segment lost 4 bases and the J segment 8 bases; nucleotides outside the gene matches: 11.

CDR3 sequence: CASSLEGQGRTDTQYF. In nucleotides, the CDR3 is TGTGCCAGCAGCTTAGAGGGACAGGGCCGCACAGATACGCAGTATTTT. The chain joins TRBV7-9 to TRBJ2-3; 9 bases are shared with TRBD1. This CDR3 region has 16 residues. V lost 1 base to trimming and J lost 1 base; unmatched junction nucleotides: 3. In germline, CDR1 is SEHNR, CDR2 FQNEAQ (reference sequence).

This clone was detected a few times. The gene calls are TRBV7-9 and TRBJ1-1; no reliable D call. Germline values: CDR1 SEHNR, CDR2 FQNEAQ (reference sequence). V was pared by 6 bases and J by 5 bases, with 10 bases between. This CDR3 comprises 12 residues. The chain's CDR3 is CASRQTGTEAFF. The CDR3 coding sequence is TGTGCCAGCAGGCAGACGGGAACTGAAGCTTTCTTT.

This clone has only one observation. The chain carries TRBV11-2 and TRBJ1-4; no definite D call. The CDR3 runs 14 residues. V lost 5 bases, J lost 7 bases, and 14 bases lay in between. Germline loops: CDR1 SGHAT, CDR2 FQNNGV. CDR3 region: CASSPPGWGEKLFF. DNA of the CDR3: TGTGCCAGCAGCCCCCCCGGGTGGGGTGAAAAACTGTTTTTT.

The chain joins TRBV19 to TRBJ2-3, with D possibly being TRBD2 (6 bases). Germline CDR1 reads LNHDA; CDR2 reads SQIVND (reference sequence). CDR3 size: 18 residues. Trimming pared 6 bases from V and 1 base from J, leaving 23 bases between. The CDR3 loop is CASSTLVRGGLGTDTQYF. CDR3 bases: TGTGCCAGTAGCACCCTAGTCCGGGGAGGCTTGGGCACAGATACGCAGTATTTT.

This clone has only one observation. DNA of the CDR3: TGTGCCAGCAGCCAGGTAGCTAGCGGGAGTAGCACAGATACGCAGTATTTT. Protein: CASSQVASGSSTDTQYF. The V gene is TRBV4-2, the J gene TRBJ2-3; 10 nucleotides line up with TRBD2. V gave up 3 bases and J gave up 0 bases; unmatched junction bases: 6. The CDR3 is 17 residues long. The germline CDR1 and CDR2 sequences are LGHNA and YNFKEQ.

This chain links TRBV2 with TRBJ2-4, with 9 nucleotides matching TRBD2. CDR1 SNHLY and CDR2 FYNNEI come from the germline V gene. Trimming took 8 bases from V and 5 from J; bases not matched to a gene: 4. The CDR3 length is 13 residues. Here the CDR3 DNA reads TGTGCCAGCGAAGCGGGGGGCCAAAACATTCAGTACTTC. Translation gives CASEAGGQNIQYF.

The CDR3, as DNA: TGCGCCAGCAGCCTAGCGGAGCGGGCCACCGGGGAGCTGTTTTTT. Translating gives CASSLAERATGELFF. The J gene is TRBJ2-2, the V gene TRBV5-1; 7 bases are shared with TRBD2. The V and J ends lost 4 bases and 4 bases, in that order; junction bases with no gene match: 7. CDR1 and CDR2 (germline): SGHRS, YFSETQ. This CDR3 comprises 15 residues.

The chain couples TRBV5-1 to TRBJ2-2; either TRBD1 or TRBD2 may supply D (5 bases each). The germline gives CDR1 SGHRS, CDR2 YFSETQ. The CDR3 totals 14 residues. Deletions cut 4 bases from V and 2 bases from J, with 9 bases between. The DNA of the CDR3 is TGCGCCAGCAGCCTGGGACCAAACACCGGGGAGCTGTTTTTT. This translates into CASSLGPNTGELFF.

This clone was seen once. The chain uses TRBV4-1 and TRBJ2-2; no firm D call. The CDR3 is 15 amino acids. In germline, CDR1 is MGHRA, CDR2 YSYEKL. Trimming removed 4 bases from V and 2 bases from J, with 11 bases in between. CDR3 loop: CASSPRLINTGELFF. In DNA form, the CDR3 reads TGCGCCAGCAGCCCAAGACTGATAAACACCGGGGAGCTGTTTTTT.

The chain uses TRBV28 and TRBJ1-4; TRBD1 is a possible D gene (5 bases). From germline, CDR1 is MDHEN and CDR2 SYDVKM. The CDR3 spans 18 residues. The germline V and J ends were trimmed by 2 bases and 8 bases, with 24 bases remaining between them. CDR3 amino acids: CASSLGAWSGWRPEKLFF. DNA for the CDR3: TGTGCCAGCAGTTTAGGGGCGTGGTCGGGCTGGAGGCCCGAAAAACTGTTTTTT.

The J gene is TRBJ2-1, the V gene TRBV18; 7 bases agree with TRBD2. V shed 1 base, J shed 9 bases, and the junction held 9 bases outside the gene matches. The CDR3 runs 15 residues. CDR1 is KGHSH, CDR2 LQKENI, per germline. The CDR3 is CASSPLLAGDREQFF. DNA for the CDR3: TGTGCCAGCTCACCACTTCTCGCGGGAGATCGTGAGCAGTTCTTC.

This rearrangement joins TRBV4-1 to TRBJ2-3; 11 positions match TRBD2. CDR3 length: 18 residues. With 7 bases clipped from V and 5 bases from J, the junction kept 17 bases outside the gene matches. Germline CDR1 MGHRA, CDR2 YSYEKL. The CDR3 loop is CASTHIGRLAGGKDTQYF. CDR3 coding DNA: TGCGCCAGCACACACATTGGGAGGCTAGCGGGAGGTAAAGATACGCAGTATTTT.

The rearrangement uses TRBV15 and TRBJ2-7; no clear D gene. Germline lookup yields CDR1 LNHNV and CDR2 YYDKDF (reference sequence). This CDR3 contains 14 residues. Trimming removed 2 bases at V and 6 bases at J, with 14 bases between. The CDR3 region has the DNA TGTGCCACCAGCAGAAACTTTTTCCGTGCCGAGCAGTACTTC. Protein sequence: CATSRNFFRAEQYF.

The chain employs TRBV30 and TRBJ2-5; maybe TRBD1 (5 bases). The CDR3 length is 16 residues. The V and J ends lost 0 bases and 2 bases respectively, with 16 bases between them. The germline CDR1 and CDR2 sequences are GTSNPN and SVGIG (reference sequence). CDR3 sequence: CAWSVLAQGVQETQYF. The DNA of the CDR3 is TGTGCCTGGAGTGTACTCGCGCAGGGTGTGCAAGAGACCCAGTACTTC.

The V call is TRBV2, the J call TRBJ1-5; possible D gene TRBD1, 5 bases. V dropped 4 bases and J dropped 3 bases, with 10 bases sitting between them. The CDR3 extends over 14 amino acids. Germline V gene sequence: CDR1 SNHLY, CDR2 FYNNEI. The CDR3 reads CASSGQGINQPQHF. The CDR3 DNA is TGTGCCAGCAGTGGTCAGGGAATCAATCAGCCCCAGCATTTT. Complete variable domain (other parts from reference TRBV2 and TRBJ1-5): EPEVTQTPSHQVTQMGQEVILRCVPISNHLYFYWYRQILGQKVEFLVSFYNNEISEKSEIFDDQFSVERPDGSNFTLKIRSTKLEDSAMYFCASSGQGINQPQHFGDGTRLSIL.

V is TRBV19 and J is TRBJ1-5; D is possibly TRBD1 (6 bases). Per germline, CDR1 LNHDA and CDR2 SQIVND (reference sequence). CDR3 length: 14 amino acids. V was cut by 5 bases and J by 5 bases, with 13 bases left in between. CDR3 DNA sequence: TGTGCCAGTAGTCCCGAGGGACATCATCAGCCCCAGCATTTT. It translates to CASSPEGHHQPQHF.

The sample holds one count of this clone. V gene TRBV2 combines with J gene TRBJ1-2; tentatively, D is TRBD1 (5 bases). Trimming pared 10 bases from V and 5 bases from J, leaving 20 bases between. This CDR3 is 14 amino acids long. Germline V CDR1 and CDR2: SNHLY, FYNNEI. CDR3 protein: CATSLSKTAYGYTF. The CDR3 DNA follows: TGTGCCACCAGCCTCTCTAAGACAGCTTATGGCTACACCTTC.

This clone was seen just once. CDR3: CASSQTTGAPNYGYTF. Here the CDR3 DNA reads TGTGCCAGCAGCCAAACGACAGGGGCGCCTAACTATGGCTACACCTTC. This rearrangement joins TRBV7-9 to TRBJ1-2; 8 bases match TRBD1. This CDR3 region has 16 residues. The trim removed 5 bases at V and 0 bases at J, leaving 8 bases unmatched. Germline assignment: CDR1 SEHNR and CDR2 FQNEAQ (reference sequence).

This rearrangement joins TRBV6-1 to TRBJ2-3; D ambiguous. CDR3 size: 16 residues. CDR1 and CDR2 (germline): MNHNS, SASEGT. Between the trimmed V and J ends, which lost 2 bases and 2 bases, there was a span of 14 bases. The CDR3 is CASSEKTWGNTDTQYF. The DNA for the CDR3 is TGTGCCAGCAGTGAAAAAACCTGGGGTAACACAGATACGCAGTATTTT.

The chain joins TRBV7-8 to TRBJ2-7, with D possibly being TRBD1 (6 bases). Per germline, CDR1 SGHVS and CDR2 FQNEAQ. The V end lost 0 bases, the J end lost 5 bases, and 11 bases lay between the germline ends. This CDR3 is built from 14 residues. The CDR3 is CASSLAGTPDEQYF. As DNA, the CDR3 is TGTGCCAGCAGCTTAGCCGGGACACCGGACGAGCAGTACTTC.